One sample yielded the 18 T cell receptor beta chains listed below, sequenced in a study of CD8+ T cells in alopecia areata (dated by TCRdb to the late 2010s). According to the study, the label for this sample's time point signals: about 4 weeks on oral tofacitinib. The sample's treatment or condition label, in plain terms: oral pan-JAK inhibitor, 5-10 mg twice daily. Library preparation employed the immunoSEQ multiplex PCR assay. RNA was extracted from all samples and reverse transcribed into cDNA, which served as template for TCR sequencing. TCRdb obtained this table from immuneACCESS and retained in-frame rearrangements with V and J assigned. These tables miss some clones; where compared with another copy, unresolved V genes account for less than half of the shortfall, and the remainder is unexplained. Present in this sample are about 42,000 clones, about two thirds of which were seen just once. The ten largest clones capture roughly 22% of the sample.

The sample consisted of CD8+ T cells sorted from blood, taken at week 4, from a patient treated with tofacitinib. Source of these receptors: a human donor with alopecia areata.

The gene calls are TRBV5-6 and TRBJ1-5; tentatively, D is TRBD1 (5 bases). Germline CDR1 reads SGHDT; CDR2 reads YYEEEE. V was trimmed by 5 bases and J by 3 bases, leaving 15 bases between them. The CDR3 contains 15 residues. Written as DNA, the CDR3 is TGTGCCAGCAGTTCTGACAGTTTTGACAATCAGCCCCAGCATTTT. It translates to CASSSDSFDNQPQHF.

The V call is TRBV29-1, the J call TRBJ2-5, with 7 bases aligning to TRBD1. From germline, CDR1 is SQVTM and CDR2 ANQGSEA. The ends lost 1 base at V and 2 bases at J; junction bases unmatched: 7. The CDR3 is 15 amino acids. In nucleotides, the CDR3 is TGCAGCGTTGAAGCTACGACAGGGTTACAAGAGACCCAGTACTTC. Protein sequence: CSVEATTGLQETQYF.

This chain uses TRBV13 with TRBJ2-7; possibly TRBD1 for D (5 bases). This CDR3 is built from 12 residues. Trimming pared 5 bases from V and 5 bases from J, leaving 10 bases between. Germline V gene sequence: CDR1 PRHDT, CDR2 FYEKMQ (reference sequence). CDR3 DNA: TGTGCCAGCAGCGGGGCCACGGACGAGCAGTACTTC. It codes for CASSGATDEQYF.

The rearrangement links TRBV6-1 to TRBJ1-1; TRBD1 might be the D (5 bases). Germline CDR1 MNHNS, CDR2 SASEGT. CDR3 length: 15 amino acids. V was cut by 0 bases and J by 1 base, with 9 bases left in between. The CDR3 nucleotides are TGTGCCAGCAGTGAAGCCGAGGGACGGAACACTGAAGCTTTCTTT. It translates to CASSEAEGRNTEAFF.

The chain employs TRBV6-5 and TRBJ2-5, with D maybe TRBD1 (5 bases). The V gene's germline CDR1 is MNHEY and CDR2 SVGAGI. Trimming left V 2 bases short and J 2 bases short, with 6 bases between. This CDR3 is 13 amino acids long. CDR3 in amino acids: CASSYTGQETQYF. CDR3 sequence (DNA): TGTGCCAGCAGTTACACAGGACAAGAGACCCAGTACTTC.

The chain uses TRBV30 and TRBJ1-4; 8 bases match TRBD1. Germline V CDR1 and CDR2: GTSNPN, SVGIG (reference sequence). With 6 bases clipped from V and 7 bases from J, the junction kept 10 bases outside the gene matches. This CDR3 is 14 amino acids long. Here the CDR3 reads CACDLTDRAEKLFF. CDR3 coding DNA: TGTGCCTGCGACCTAACGGACAGGGCTGAAAAACTGTTTTTT.

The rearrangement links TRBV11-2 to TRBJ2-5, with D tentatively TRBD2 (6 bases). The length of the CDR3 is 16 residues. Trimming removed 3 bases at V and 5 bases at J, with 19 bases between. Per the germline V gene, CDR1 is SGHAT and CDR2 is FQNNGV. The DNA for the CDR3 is TGTGCCAGCAGCTTTCGCGGGATCTTCAAGGTCGAGACCCAGTACTTC. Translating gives CASSFRGIFKVETQYF. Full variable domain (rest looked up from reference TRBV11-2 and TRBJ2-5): EAGVAQSPRYKIIEKRQSVAFWCNPISGHATLYWYQQILGQGPKLLIQFQNNGVVDDSQLPKDRFSAERLKGVDSTLKIQPAKLEDSAVYLCASSFRGIFKVETQYFGPGTRLLVL.

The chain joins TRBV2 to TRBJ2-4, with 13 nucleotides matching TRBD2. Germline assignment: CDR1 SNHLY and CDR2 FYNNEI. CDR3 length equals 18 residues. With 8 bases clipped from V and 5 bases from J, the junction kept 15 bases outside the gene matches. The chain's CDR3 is CASRYTAGTSGGENIQYF. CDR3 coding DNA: TGTGCCAGCCGCTACACCGCGGGTACTAGCGGGGGGGAAAACATTCAGTACTTC.

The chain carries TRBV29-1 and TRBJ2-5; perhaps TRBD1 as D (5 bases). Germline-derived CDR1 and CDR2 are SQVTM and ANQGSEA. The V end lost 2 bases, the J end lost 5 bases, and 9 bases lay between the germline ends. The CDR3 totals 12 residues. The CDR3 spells CSVESRVETQYF. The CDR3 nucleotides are TGCAGCGTTGAATCCAGGGTGGAGACCCAGTACTTC.

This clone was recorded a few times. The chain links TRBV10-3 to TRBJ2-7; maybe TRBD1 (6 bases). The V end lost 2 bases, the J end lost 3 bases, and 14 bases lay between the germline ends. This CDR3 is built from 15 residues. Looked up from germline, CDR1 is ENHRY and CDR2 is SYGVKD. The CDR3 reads CAISEDRTASYEQYF. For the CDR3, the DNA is TGTGCCATCAGTGAGGACAGGACAGCCAGCTACGAGCAGTACTTC.

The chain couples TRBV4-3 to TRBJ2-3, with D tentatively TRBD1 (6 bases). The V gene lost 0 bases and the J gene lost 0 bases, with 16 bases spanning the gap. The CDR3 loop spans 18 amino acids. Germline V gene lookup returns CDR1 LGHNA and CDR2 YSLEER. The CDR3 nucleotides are TGCGCCAGCAGCCAAGATCGTAGGCAGGGGTTTAGCACAGATACGCAGTATTTT. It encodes CASSQDRRQGFSTDTQYF.

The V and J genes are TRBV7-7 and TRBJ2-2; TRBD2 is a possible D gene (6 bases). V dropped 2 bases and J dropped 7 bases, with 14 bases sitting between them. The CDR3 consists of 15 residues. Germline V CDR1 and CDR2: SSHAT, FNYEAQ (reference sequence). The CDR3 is CASSLMGGISGELFF. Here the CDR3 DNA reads TGTGCCAGCAGCTTAATGGGGGGAATCAGCGGGGAGCTGTTTTTT.

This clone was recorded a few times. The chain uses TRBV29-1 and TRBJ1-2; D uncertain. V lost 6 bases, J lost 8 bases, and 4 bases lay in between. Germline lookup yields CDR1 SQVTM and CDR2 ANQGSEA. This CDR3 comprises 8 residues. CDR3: CSVGGYTF. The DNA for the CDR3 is TGCAGCGTGGGGGGCTACACCTTC.

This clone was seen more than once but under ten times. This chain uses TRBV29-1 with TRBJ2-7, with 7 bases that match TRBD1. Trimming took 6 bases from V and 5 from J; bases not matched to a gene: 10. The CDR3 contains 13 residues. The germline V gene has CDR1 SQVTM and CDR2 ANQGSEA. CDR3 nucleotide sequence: TGCAGCGTCCCGGGACAGCCTTTAGACGAGCAGTACTTC. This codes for CSVPGQPLDEQYF.

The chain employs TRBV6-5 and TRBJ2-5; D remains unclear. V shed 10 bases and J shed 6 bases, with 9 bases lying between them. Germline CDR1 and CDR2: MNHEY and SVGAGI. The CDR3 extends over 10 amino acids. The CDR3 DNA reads TGTGCCACTAAGAGTAAGACCCAGTACTTC. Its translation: CATKSKTQYF.

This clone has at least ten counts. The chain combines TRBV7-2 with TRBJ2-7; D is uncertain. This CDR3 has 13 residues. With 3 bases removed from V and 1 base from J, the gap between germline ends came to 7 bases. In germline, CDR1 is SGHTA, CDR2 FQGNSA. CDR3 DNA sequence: TGTGCCAGCAGCTTTCCACCATCCTACGAGCAGTACTTC. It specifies CASSFPPSYEQYF.

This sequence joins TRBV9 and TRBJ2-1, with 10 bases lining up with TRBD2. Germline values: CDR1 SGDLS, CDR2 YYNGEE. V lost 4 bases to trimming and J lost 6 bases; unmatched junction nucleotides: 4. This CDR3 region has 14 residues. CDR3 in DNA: TGTGCCAGCAGCCCCAGCGGGGGGGCCAATGAGCAGTTCTTC. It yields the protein CASSPSGGANEQFF.

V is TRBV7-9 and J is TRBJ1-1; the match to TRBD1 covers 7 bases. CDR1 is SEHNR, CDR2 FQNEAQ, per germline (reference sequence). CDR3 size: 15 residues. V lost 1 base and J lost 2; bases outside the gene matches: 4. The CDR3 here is CASSLEQGVNTEAFF. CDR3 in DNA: TGTGCCAGCAGCTTAGAGCAGGGGGTCAACACTGAAGCTTTCTTT.